Detailed here is one T cell receptor beta chain. Its cognate antigen is unknown. TCRdb independently ran MiXCR on the reads; one entry per CDR3 protein. The data hold hundreds of thousands of distinct CDR3 sequences, with about a third observed a single time. The sample belongs to a study of T cell repertoires in cytomegalovirus infection. Study information: CMV epitopes used comprised recently identified HLA-C-restricted ones and well-studied HLA-B-restricted ones. An indication of both CMV infection and matching HLA type came from public TCR beta signatures.

The CDR3 runs to 15 residues. With 1 base removed from V and 6 bases from J, the gap between germline ends came to 11 bases. The germline gives CDR1 SGHKS, CDR2 YYEKEE (reference sequence). The TCR originated in a human donor in good health (CMV status not recorded). Some clones in this sample may be carry-over from other donors' samples. This chain links TRBV5-5 with TRBJ1-6; tentative D call: TRBD1 (5 bases). Source: cultured CD8+ T cells from PBMCs, taken from culture after CMV antigen stimulation. The DNA for the CDR3 is TGTGCCAGCAGCTTGTGGGGGTCGGGTAATTCACCCCTCCACTTT. It codes for CASSLWGSGNSPLHF.